These 5 T cell receptor beta chains were all obtained from the same sample, sequenced in a study of OX40 agonist ivuxolimab in advanced cancers. Repertoires were generated with immunoSEQ multiplex PCR, while TCRdb's copy carries only in-frame clones and drops some. This sample has tens of thousands of clones; about 86% occur once, and the top ten carry 0.85% to 1%. The material sequenced was CD4+ or CD8+ T cells sorted from blood, taken in a trial of the OX40 agonist ivuxolimab. These receptor sequences come from an adult with an advanced solid tumor such as melanoma, head and neck, liver or kidney cancer.

The chain carries TRBV5-1 and TRBJ2-1; D remains ambiguous. The V gene lost 3 bases and the J gene lost 5 bases, with 18 bases spanning the gap. The CDR3 is 16 amino acids. Germline lookup yields CDR1 SGHRS and CDR2 YFSETQ. CDR3 nucleotide sequence: TGCGCCAGCAGCTCCCCGCCGACAACGAAGCACAATGAGCAGTTCTTC. As protein: CASSSPPTTKHNEQFF. The full variable domain, its missing parts supplied by reference TRBV5-1 and TRBJ2-1, is KAGVTQTPRYLIKTRGQQVTLSCSPISGHRSVSWYQQTPGQGLQFLFEYFSETQRNKGNFPGRFSGRQFSNSRSEMNVSTLELGDSALYLCASSSPPTTKHNEQFFGPGTRLTVL.

The chain recombines TRBV19 with TRBJ2-4; 8 nucleotides align to TRBD1. The CDR3 runs to 11 residues. V trimming: 7 bases; J trimming: 8 bases; junction bases outside the gene matches: 1. The germline V gene has CDR1 LNHDA and CDR2 SQIVND (reference sequence). Here the CDR3 DNA reads TGTGCCAGTAAACAGGGGGACATTCAGTACTTC. Protein: CASKQGDIQYF.

This clone was observed a single time. The J gene is TRBJ2-7, the V gene TRBV4-1, with TRBD1 matching over 8 bases. CDR1 is MGHRA and CDR2 is YSYEKL in the germline V gene. The V segment lost 1 base and the J segment 3 bases; nucleotides outside the gene matches: 5. The CDR3 is 15 amino acids. The DNA of the CDR3 is TGCGCCAGCAGCCAAGGGGTGGACAGGGTCTACGAGCAGTACTTC. Its protein product is CASSQGVDRVYEQYF.

J is TRBJ2-5 and V is TRBV7-7; weak D call: TRBD2 (7 bases). The CDR3 runs 17 residues. The germline CDR1 and CDR2 sequences are SSHAT and FNYEAQ (reference sequence). V was clipped by 6 bases and J by 1 base, with 21 bases between them. This CDR3 reads CASSWGRAGEIQETQYF. CDR3 nucleotides: TGTGCCAGCAGTTGGGGGAGGGCAGGGGAAATCCAAGAGACCCAGTACTTC.

The rearrangement uses TRBV18 and TRBJ1-1, with D hard to call. Trimming removed 0 bases at V and 10 bases at J, with 9 bases between. The V gene's germline CDR1 is KGHSH and CDR2 LQKENI. The CDR3 has 12 amino acids. The CDR3 bases are TGTGCCAGCTCACCACCTCGGGGTTCAGCTTTCTTT. Protein product: CASSPPRGSAFF. Looking up the rest from reference TRBV18 and TRBJ1-1 gives the full variable domain: NAGVMQNPRHLVRRRGQEARLRCSPMKGHSHVYWYRQLPEEGLKFMVYLQKENIIDESGMPKERFSAEFPKEGPSILRIQQVVRGDSAAYFCASSPPRGSAFFGQGTRLTVV.